This record concerns one T cell receptor (beta chain) sequence. This clonotype occurred many times. There is no known antigen for this receptor. The sample holds no much larger clone one base away, and base qualities are not on file. This entry comes from a study of low-dose radiotherapy and immunotherapy resistance in tumors (dated by TCRdb to between 2020 and 2023). Broadly, across the study: In Cohort 1, 0.5 Gy per fraction was delivered every 2 weeks, and a total PTV dose of 6.5 Gy was prescribed. The translational analysis covered eight patients: three from the first dose cohort and the first five from the second dose cohort. Patients were given nivolumab as a 240 mg flat dose every two weeks and ipilimumab at 1 mg/kg every six weeks, with both drugs delivered intravenously. The trial did not randomize participants into treatment groups. Every two weeks, patients got intravenous cyclophosphamide at 200 mg/m2, given one day ahead of each radiation and immunotherapy administration. Aspirin 300 mg was taken orally once daily by patients for four cycles, starting on cycle 1 day 1. In Cohort 2, 1 Gy per fraction was delivered every two weeks, for a total of 13 Gy over 26 weeks.

TCRdb records Illumina HiSeq 2500 as the sequencer. First-strand cDNA was synthesized with Superscript III and a set of TRAV- and TRBV-specific primers, covering both TCRalpha and TCRbeta chains. TCRs were amplified for 20 to 25 PCR cycles with Phusion, using a constant-region primer paired with the adapter attached to the V primers. Isolated mRNA was amplified with the MessageAmp II aRNA Amplification Kit, using an approximately 17-hour in vitro transcription at 37°C. mRNA for TCR sequencing was isolated with the Dynabeads mRNA DIRECT Purification Kit. Indexed Illumina adapters were added in a second Phusion PCR of roughly 25 cycles, and the PCR products were purified with AMPure XP beads. In the authors' own workflow: Using custom Perl scripts, TCR sequences encoding the same protein were pooled, out-of-frame sequences were removed, and the abundance of each clonotype was computed. Any TCR sequence backed by just one read was left out of the analysis. The metrics used to describe the repertoires included Shannon entropy, Gini index, clonality, richness, and the frequency of TCRs shared between repertoires. Using fastp at Q25 and MiXCR, TCRdb reprocessed the public reads and kept productive beta chains. Rows with a matching CDR3 protein are joined into one entry that keeps the most common DNA and genes. These V and J calls originate from TCRdb's pipeline instead of the authors' own analysis. For this sample there are fewer than 90,000 distinct CDR3 sequences; approximately 17% appear just once. Around 6.3% of the sample is held by the ten biggest clonotypes.

The V end loses 6 bases and the J end loses 2 bases, and a stretch of 19 bases separates them. The CDR3 numbers 16 residues from cysteine through phenylalanine. Just CDR3 DNA is preserved here, 48 bases in frame from base 1. CDR1 is given as MNHNS and CDR2 as SASEGT, both from the germline V gene. This specimen's time point label, interpreted: before trial treatment. The donors came from RACIN, which was a single-arm phase I dose-escalation trial that paired nivolumab and ipilimumab with aspirin, low-dose cyclophosphamide and low-dose radiotherapy. Patients with advanced, TIL-negative solid tumors were considered eligible.

The chain couples TRBV6-1 to TRBJ2-5, with the D gene not clear enough to name. The sample in question was PBMCs, obtained before treatment. The source of this sequence is a male donor with prostate cancer. The CDR3 protein sequence reads: CASRRAPLGKQETQYF. The DNA sequence reads TGTGCCAGCAGAAGGGCTCCTCTGGGTAAACAAGAGACCCAGTACTTC.